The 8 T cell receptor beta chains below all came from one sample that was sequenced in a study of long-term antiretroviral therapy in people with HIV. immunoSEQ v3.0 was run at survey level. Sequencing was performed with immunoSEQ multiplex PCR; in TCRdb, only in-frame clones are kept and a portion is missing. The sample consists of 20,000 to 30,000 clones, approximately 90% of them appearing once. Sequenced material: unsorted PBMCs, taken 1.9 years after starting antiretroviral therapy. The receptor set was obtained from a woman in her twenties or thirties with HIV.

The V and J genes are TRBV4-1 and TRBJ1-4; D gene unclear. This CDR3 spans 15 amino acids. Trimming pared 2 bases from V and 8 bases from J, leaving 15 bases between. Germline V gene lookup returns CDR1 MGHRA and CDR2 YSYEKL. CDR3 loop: CASSQSEIPREKLFF. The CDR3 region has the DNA TGCGCCAGCAGCCAATCAGAGATCCCCAGAGAAAAACTGTTTTTT.

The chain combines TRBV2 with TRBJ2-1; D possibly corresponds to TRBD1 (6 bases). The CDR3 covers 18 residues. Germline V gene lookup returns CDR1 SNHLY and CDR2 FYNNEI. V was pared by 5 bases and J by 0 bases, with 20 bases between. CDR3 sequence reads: CASSPNPDSLSSYNEQFF. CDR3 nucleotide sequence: TGTGCCAGCAGTCCAAACCCGGACAGCCTTAGCTCCTACAATGAGCAGTTCTTC. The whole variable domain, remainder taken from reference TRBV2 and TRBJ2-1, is EPEVTQTPSHQVTQMGQEVILRCVPISNHLYFYWYRQILGQKVEFLVSFYNNEISEKSEIFDDQFSVERPDGSNFTLKIRSTKLEDSAMYFCASSPNPDSLSSYNEQFFGPGTRLTVL.

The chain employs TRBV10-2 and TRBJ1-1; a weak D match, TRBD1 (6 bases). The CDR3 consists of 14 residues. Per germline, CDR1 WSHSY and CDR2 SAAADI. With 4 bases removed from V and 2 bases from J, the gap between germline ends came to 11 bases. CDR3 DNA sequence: TGCGCCAGCAGTGTGACCAGGGGTAACACTGAAGCTTTCTTT. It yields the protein CASSVTRGNTEAFF.

The chain's CDR3 is CTSSQEKSAEQYF. The CDR3 DNA is TGCACCAGCAGCCAAGAAAAATCTGCCGAGCAGTACTTC. The V call is TRBV1, the J call TRBJ2-7. TRBV1 is termed a pseudogene. This CDR3 spans 13 amino acids.

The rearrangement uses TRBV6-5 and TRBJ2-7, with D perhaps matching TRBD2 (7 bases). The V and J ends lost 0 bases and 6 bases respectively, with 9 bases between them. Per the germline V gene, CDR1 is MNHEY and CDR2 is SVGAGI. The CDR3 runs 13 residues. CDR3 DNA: TGTGCCAGCAGTTACTCTCGGGGGGCCGAGCAGTACTTC. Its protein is CASSYSRGAEQYF.

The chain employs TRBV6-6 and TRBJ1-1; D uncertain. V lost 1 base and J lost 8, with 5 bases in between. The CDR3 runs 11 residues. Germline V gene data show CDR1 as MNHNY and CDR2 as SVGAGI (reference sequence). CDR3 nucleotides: TGTGCCAGCAGTTACTACTCGGAAGCTTTCTTT. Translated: CASSYYSEAFF.

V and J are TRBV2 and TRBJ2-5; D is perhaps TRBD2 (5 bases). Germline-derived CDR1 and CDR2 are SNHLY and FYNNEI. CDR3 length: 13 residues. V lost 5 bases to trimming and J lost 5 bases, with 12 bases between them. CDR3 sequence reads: CASSPTRIETQYF. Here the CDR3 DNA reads TGTGCCAGCAGTCCCACTAGAATCGAGACCCAGTACTTC. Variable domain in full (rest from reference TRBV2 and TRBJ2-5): EPEVTQTPSHQVTQMGQEVILRCVPISNHLYFYWYRQILGQKVEFLVSFYNNEISEKSEIFDDQFSVERPDGSNFTLKIRSTKLEDSAMYFCASSPTRIETQYFGPGTRLLVL.

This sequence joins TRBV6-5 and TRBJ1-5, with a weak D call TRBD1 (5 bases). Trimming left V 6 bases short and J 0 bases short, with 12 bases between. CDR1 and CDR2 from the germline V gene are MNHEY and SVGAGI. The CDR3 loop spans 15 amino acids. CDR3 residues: CASRTTAYSNQPQHF. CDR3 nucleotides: TGTGCCAGCAGAACGACAGCCTATAGCAATCAGCCCCAGCATTTT.